This T cell receptor (beta chain) was sequenced in a study of response to subunit inactivated influenza vaccine. Notes on the study in general: Few new T cells, the authors suggested, are recruited by each seasonal influenza vaccination.

As for this clonotype: The antigen is unknown.

TCRdb passed the RT-PCR reads through MiXCR, listing each CDR3 protein once. This sample has about 570,000 distinct CDR3 sequences; around 10% occur once, and the top ten carry approximately 10%. The J segment lost 6 bases and the V segment lost 0 bases, leaving 18 bases of the junction unmatched. Germline assignment: CDR1 DFQATT and CDR2 SNEGSKA (reference sequence). The CDR3 runs 18 residues. Separately, the same data were catalogued under a study of T cells expressing NK-cell markers. That report adds: 5'RACE template switching built TCR beta cDNA with unique molecular identifiers. Seropositivity for HCMV was found in seven of the eight sequenced donors, with one seronegative. Dominant NKG2C+ clonotypes accounted for 1.0-7.0% of CD8+ T cells in six donors. The CD3+CD56-NKG2C+ fraction was also led by these clonotypes in several donors.

Source: PBMCs from blood, taken on the day of vaccination. The J gene is TRBJ2-3, the V gene TRBV20-1, with 7 bases lining up with TRBD1. This TCR derives from a man in his fifties who received an inactivated influenza vaccine. The DNA for the CDR3 is TGCAGTGCTAGAGATCTCCACAGACAGGGTTTCCCCCGCGATACGCAGTATTTT. It yields the protein CSARDLHRQGFPRDTQYF.